The 14 T cell receptor beta chains reported below all come from one sample, sequenced in a study of human T cells and chemical hapten exposure. Time point noted: patch test 2, 6 weeks after DPC sensitization. Treatment described: therapeutic diphenylcyclopropenone sensitization with weekly scalp DPC. TCRdb fed the RACE reads into MiXCR, producing one record per CDR3 protein. The table includes roughly 380,000 distinct CDR3 sequences, about 6.9% detected once. This specimen was whole blood, taken in connection with sensitization to the hapten diphenylcyclopropenone (DPC). These receptor sequences come from a woman younger than 30 with alopecia areata. Some clones in this sample may be carry-over from other donors' samples.

This clonotype was seen only a few times. The chain joins TRBV10-3 to TRBJ1-4, with 8 positions matching TRBD1. This CDR3 contains 19 residues. V shed 3 bases, J shed 5 bases, and the junction held 17 bases outside the gene matches. CDR1 is ENHRY, CDR2 SYGVKD, per germline. CDR3 amino acids: CAISDYGAGGEISNEKLFF. The CDR3 nucleotides are TGTGCCATCAGTGACTACGGGGCAGGGGGCGAAATATCGAATGAAAAACTGTTTTTT.

A few counts support this clonotype. The chain is built from TRBV14 and TRBJ1-1; no definite D call. V was pared by 0 bases and J by 8 bases, with 19 bases between. The CDR3 sequence is 16 residues long. Germline V gives CDR1 SGHDN, CDR2 FVKESK. The CDR3 coding sequence is TGTGCCAGCAGCCAAGATGGAAAGTTTTGGGCAGGAGAAGCTTTCTTT. Its translation is CASSQDGKFWAGEAFF. Combining the CDR3 with reference TRBV14 and TRBJ1-1 gives the whole variable domain EAGVTQFPSHSVIEKGQTVTLRCDPISGHDNLYWYRRVMGKEIKFLLHFVKESKQDESGMPNNRFLAERTGGTYSTLKVQPAELEDSGVYFCASSQDGKFWAGEAFFGQGTRLTVV.

This clonotype showed up many times. The gene calls are TRBV12-3 or TRBV12-4 and TRBJ2-6, with D possibly being TRBD1 (5 bases). This CDR3 region has 16 residues. V was cut by 5 bases and J by 0 bases, with 11 bases left in between. The CDR3 is CASSATVLSGANVLTF. As DNA, the CDR3 is TGTGCCAGCAGTGCGACAGTACTCTCTGGGGCCAACGTCCTGACTTTC.

In this sample, this clonotype turned up a few times. V usage is TRBV6-2 or TRBV6-3 and J usage is TRBJ2-4; the D gene is possibly TRBD1 (5 bases). The CDR3 is 16 amino acids. The ends were cut back, 8 bases at V and 1 base at J, with 18 bases in the middle. CDR1 is MNHEY and CDR2 is SVGEGT in the germline V gene. In DNA form, the CDR3 reads TGTGCCAGCGCGCGCCAGGGATTCGAGGCCAAAAACATTCAGTACTTC. Translating it yields CASARQGFEAKNIQYF.

This clonotype was seen at least ten times. The rearrangement joins TRBV14 to TRBJ2-1; 7 bases are shared with TRBD1. The CDR3 totals 18 residues. The V and J ends lost 5 bases and 5 bases, in that order; junction bases with no gene match: 18. In germline, CDR1 is SGHDN, CDR2 FVKESK. CDR3 in amino acids: CASSFFRFRGQPDNEQFF. As DNA, the CDR3 is TGTGCCAGCAGCTTCTTCCGTTTCAGGGGACAGCCAGACAATGAGCAGTTCTTC.

This clonotype was seen repeatedly, ten times or more. The germline gene is not matched at one end of the junction; a read error may be the cause. The rearrangement uses TRBV3-1 and TRBJ2-2; possibly TRBD1 for D (7 bases). The CDR3 is 16 amino acids. Germline CDR1 reads LGHDT; CDR2 reads YNNKEL (reference sequence). The CDR3 DNA reads as TGTGCCAGCACCCAAACCGGGACAGCGGGCACCGGGGAGCTGTTTTTT. Protein: CASTQTGTAGTGELFF.

This clonotype has at least ten counts. The chain joins TRBV12-3 or TRBV12-4 to TRBJ2-1, with D unresolved. The CDR3 runs to 16 residues. Between the trimmed V and J ends, which lost 2 bases and 0 bases, there was a span of 11 bases. The DNA of the CDR3 is TGTGCCAGCAGTTTACTGGGGTTCCCCTCCTACAATGAGCAGTTCTTC. As protein: CASSLLGFPSYNEQFF.

Worth noting for this clonotype: This clone may be a read error of a much larger clone one base away. This likely comes from a read error, as the CDR3 has no conserved phenylalanine or tryptophan at its end. The chain joins TRBV10-3 to TRBJ2-3; 10 bases map to TRBD2. Germline V gene sequence: CDR1 ENHRY, CDR2 SYGVKD. After removal of 3 bases from V and 3 bases from J, the junction contained 3 bases not matched to a gene. This CDR3 region has 15 residues. CDR3 nucleotide sequence: TGTGCCATCAGTGACGCGACTAGCGGGACAGATACGCAGTATTCT. Protein sequence: CAISDATSGTDTQYS.

The CDR3 DNA reads TGCGCCAGCAGCTCCGAGGGCGGCGGGGGTTCCATTACGCAGTATTTT. Its translation is CASSSEGGGGSITQYF. This chain uses TRBV5-1 with TRBJ2-3; 7 positions match TRBD2. The CDR3 runs 16 residues. Germline loops: CDR1 SGHRS, CDR2 YFSETQ. The trim removed 3 bases at V and 8 bases at J, leaving 15 bases unmatched.

This clonotype has at least ten counts. The V gene is TRBV6-5, the J gene TRBJ1-2, with no clear D. There are 14 residues in the CDR3. V was clipped by 6 bases and J by 4 bases, with 15 bases between them. Germline V gene lookup returns CDR1 MNHEY and CDR2 SVGAGI. DNA for the CDR3: TGTGCCAGCAGCCGAAGGACTGGCCTCTATGGCTACACCTTC. Translation: CASSRRTGLYGYTF.

This clonotype was counted many times. This chain connects TRBV4-2 to TRBJ2-3; D may be TRBD1 or TRBD2 (5 bases each). CDR1 and CDR2 from the germline V gene are LGHNA and YNFKEQ. The CDR3 runs 17 residues. V shed 1 base and J shed 4 bases, with 18 bases lying between them. CDR3 region: CASSQVGDLPLADTQYF. The CDR3 nucleotides read TGTGCCAGCAGCCAAGTAGGGGACCTTCCCCTTGCAGATACGCAGTATTTT.

The sample holds many counts of this clonotype. The chain joins TRBV12-3 or TRBV12-4 to TRBJ1-5; 7 positions match TRBD1. The CDR3 runs 16 residues. The trim removed 6 bases at V and 0 bases at J, leaving 8 bases unmatched. CDR3 in amino acids: CASSPGTVSSNQPQHF. As DNA, the CDR3 is TGTGCCAGCAGCCCCGGGACAGTAAGTAGCAATCAGCCCCAGCATTTT.

This clonotype has ten or more counts. V usage is TRBV28 and J usage is TRBJ1-6; D may be TRBD1 (6 bases). Germline V lookup: CDR1 MDHEN, CDR2 SYDVKM. V was trimmed by 8 bases and J by 3 bases, leaving 17 bases between them. This CDR3 region has 16 residues. CDR3 DNA: TGTGCCAGCTTCCCTCTTAGGGGACACTATAATTCACCCCTCCACTTT. Protein sequence: CASFPLRGHYNSPLHF.

This clonotype showed up just a few times. CDR3 region: CASSLAPQSYGYTF. The CDR3, as DNA: TGTGCCAGCAGTTTAGCGCCCCAGAGCTATGGCTACACCTTC. The J gene is TRBJ1-2, the V gene TRBV12-3 or TRBV12-4; D gene ambiguous. V lost 0 bases, J lost 4 bases, and 9 bases lay in between. This CDR3 comprises 14 residues.